These 15 T cell receptor beta chains were sequenced from one sample in a study of post-analysis software for immune sequencing data. Findings and limits, study-wide: Controls showed lower frequencies than patients for several TRBV segments, and TRBV5-6, TRBV5-1 and TRBV20-1 were among these.

Unique molecular identifiers were carried by the TCR beta cDNA libraries. TCRdb reanalysed the PCR reads using MiXCR and keeps one entry per CDR3 protein. The sample records approximately 350,000 distinct CDR3 sequences, approximately 38% being singletons. Their antigens remain unidentified. The sequencing input was blood. Every receptor here comes from a girl aged 5-17 years with multiple sclerosis.

The J gene is TRBJ2-3, the V gene TRBV4-3; 8 bases match TRBD2. Germline lookup yields CDR1 LGHNA and CDR2 YSLEER. The CDR3 contains 16 residues. J gave up 6 bases and V 0 bases, and 8 bases lay outside the gene matches. The CDR3 nucleotides read TGCGCCAGCAGCCAAGATTGGGGGACTAGTGGGGATACGCAGTATTTT. Encoded protein: CASSQDWGTSGDTQYF.

CDR3 protein: CAISEMGQGGNEQFF. DNA for the CDR3: TGTGCCATCAGTGAAATGGGACAGGGAGGCAATGAGCAGTTCTTC. The V and J genes are TRBV10-3 and TRBJ2-1; the match to TRBD1 covers 9 bases. The CDR3 totals 15 residues. From germline, CDR1 is ENHRY and CDR2 SYGVKD. V shed 3 bases and J 6 bases; nucleotides not matched to a gene: 6.

The chain links TRBV9 to TRBJ2-1; possibly TRBD1 for D (5 bases). V gave up 4 bases and J gave up 5 bases, with 13 bases separating them. CDR1 and CDR2 (germline): SGDLS, YYNGEE. The length of the CDR3 is 14 residues. CDR3 loop: CASSPQGADNEQFF. CDR3 coding DNA: TGTGCCAGCAGCCCCCAAGGGGCTGACAATGAGCAGTTCTTC.

This clonotype was counted at least ten times. V gene TRBV20-1 combines with J gene TRBJ2-7; tentative D call: TRBD1 (6 bases). CDR3 length: 15 residues. V was clipped by 0 bases and J by 3 bases, with 15 bases between them. Germline V gene data show CDR1 as DFQATT and CDR2 as SNEGSKA (reference sequence). The chain's CDR3 is CSARDLGRGSYEQYF. The DNA of the CDR3 is TGCAGTGCTAGAGATTTGGGCAGGGGAAGCTACGAGCAGTACTTC.

The chain combines TRBV6-5 with TRBJ1-2; the match to TRBD1 covers 9 bases. Germline V CDR1 and CDR2: MNHEY, SVGAGI. The CDR3 runs to 18 residues. Germline trimming cut 0 bases from V and 4 bases from J; bases unmatched to any gene: 12. CDR3 region: CASSYSGVGTGNAYGYTF. In nucleotides, the CDR3 is TGTGCCAGCAGTTACTCAGGAGTCGGGACAGGGAATGCCTATGGCTACACCTTC.

There are a few counts of this clonotype. V is TRBV20-1 and J is TRBJ1-1; 10 nucleotides line up with TRBD1. This CDR3 is 15 amino acids long. In germline, CDR1 is DFQATT, CDR2 SNEGSKA (reference sequence). V shed 3 bases, J shed 4 bases, and the junction held 8 bases outside the gene matches. CDR3 in DNA: TGCAGTGCTAGGAGACAGGGGGCGAGTCGCACTGAAGCTTTCTTT. Protein sequence: CSARRQGASRTEAFF.

The chain recombines TRBV6-5 with TRBJ1-2, with D possibly being TRBD1 (6 bases). This CDR3 has 15 amino acids. V was trimmed by 6 bases and J by 8 bases, leaving 22 bases between them. Germline V gives CDR1 MNHEY, CDR2 SVGAGI. The chain's CDR3 is CASSPGLGKGEGYTF. As DNA, the CDR3 is TGTGCCAGCAGCCCCGGTCTGGGGAAGGGGGAAGGCTACACCTTC.

The chain has TRBV3-1 and TRBJ1-5, with D possibly being TRBD1 (6 bases). Trimming left V 1 base short and J 7 bases short, with 8 bases between. The CDR3 is 13 residues long. Looked up from germline, CDR1 is LGHDT and CDR2 is YNNKEL (reference sequence). CDR3 sequence reads: CASSQARGQPQHF. CDR3 coding DNA: TGTGCCAGCAGCCAAGCGAGGGGGCAGCCCCAGCATTTT.

Notes on this clonotype: Likely a read error: the CDR3 ends without its conserved phenylalanine or tryptophan. V is TRBV7-3 and J is TRBJ2-7, with D tentatively TRBD2 (6 bases). The J call may be incorrect, as the DNA end agrees better with TRBJ2-5. The germline gives CDR1 SGHTA, CDR2 FQGTGA. This CDR3 contains 15 residues. The CDR3, as DNA: TGTGCCAGCAGCTCCAAGACCGGGAGCTGGGAGACCCAGTACTGC. It yields the protein CASSSKTGSWETQYC.

The chain links TRBV6-5 to TRBJ2-5, with a possible D match to TRBD2 (5 bases). The CDR3 is 15 residues long. Trimming pared 0 bases from V and 1 base from J, leaving 9 bases between. CDR1 MNHEY and CDR2 SVGAGI come from the germline V gene. CDR3: CASSYSVAGQETQYF. The CDR3 DNA reads TGTGCCAGCAGTTACTCCGTGGCGGGCCAAGAGACCCAGTACTTC.

The chain links TRBV5-1 to TRBJ2-3; tentative D call: TRBD1 (5 bases). The CDR3 has 16 amino acids. Per the germline V gene, CDR1 is SGHRS and CDR2 is YFSETQ. The V end lost 0 bases, the J end lost 0 bases, and 11 bases lay between the germline ends. The CDR3 bases are TGCGCCAGCAGCTTGGATGCCAGGGTGAGCACAGATACGCAGTATTTT. It is translated as CASSLDARVSTDTQYF.

This sequence joins TRBV7-9 and TRBJ1-1; possible D gene TRBD1, 5 bases. The CDR3 covers 14 residues. V was pared by 8 bases and J by 4 bases, with 17 bases between. Germline V lookup: CDR1 SEHNR, CDR2 FQNEAQ (reference sequence). The CDR3 nucleotides are TGTGCCAGCGGTACGGGGCTCGGGGGCACTGAAGCTTTCTTT. Amino acids: CASGTGLGGTEAFF.

The gene calls are TRBV5-1 and TRBJ1-2; 8 bases are shared with TRBD1. Germline V lookup: CDR1 SGHRS, CDR2 YFSETQ. The CDR3 consists of 14 residues. Germline trimming cut 4 bases from V and 6 bases from J; bases unmatched to any gene: 8. As DNA, the CDR3 is TGCGCCAGCAGCCTGGACAGGGTTATGCATGGCTACACCTTC. Translating gives CASSLDRVMHGYTF.

The CDR3 region has the DNA TGTGCCACCAGTGCCCAGGCCCCACCCTATGGCTACACCTTC. This encodes CATSAQAPPYGYTF. The chain has TRBV24-1 and TRBJ1-2; unclear D gene. Deletions cut 5 bases from V and 4 bases from J, with 13 bases between. Germline V gives CDR1 KGHDR, CDR2 SFDVKD. CDR3 length: 14 residues.

This clonotype was seen only a few times. The chain uses TRBV5-1 and TRBJ2-1; 11 bases align to TRBD2. V was pared by 4 bases and J by 0 bases, with 6 bases of the junction left unmatched. This CDR3 is 17 amino acids long. CDR1 and CDR2 from the germline V gene are SGHRS and YFSETQ. The chain's CDR3 is CASSPLTSGVSYNEQFF. DNA for the CDR3: TGCGCCAGCAGCCCCCTGACTAGCGGGGTCTCCTACAATGAGCAGTTCTTC.